This T cell receptor beta chain stems from a study of cytomegalovirus exposure and HLA in healthy donors. V lost 1 base to trimming and J lost 1 base, with 10 bases between them. The CDR3 consists of 16 residues. Germline assignment: CDR1 SGHNT and CDR2 YENEEA. As regards this clone: Its antigen is not known.

Study-level results: As a later analysis revealed, the rate of TCR association differed by HLA locus, with DRB1 most and HLA-C fewest. Later analysis indicated greater clonal expansion among HLA-associated TCR beta chains than among equally common other chains. Common viral pathogens (according to a later analysis) appeared linked to several of the most significant clusters. Fewer N-insertions (relative to the roughly 720-donor mean) were reportedly seen in an Asian-associated ancestry cluster in a later analysis.

Primers included in the PCR were 60 Vbeta and 13 Jbeta primers. Sequencing used immunoSEQ multiplex PCR; TCRdb keeps in-frame clones, though not all of them. Among 80,000 to 100,000 clones listed, about three quarters were seen once. This clonotype was sampled from a man in his fifties or sixties in good health and CMV-seropositive. Sequenced: PBMCs. J is TRBJ2-2 and V is TRBV11-3, with a possible D match to TRBD1 (5 bases). The CDR3 loop is CASSLAWGGNTGELFF. The DNA of the CDR3 is TGTGCCAGCAGCTTAGCGTGGGGCGGGAACACCGGGGAGCTGTTTTTT.